These 27 T cell receptor beta chains originate from one sample sequenced in a study of T cell changes during pregnancy in multiple sclerosis. Using immunoSEQ multiplex PCR, the repertoire was profiled, and TCRdb retains in-frame clones only, with some absent. The sample holds 20,000 to 25,000 clones, about nine tenths seen once. The material sequenced was CD8+ T cells from peripheral blood mononuclear cells, taken in the first trimester of pregnancy. These TCRs come from a female donor in good health, enrolled as a control in a pregnancy study.

The V call is TRBV28, the J call TRBJ2-7, with TRBD1 identical over 8 bases. The V gene's germline CDR1 is MDHEN and CDR2 SYDVKM. V lost 3 bases and J lost 8; bases outside the gene matches: 9. This CDR3 is 14 amino acids long. CDR3 sequence (DNA): TGTGCCAGCAGTTTGTGGACAGGGAAGATAAAGCAGTACTTC. It specifies CASSLWTGKIKQYF. The full variable domain, with the rest looked up from reference TRBV28 and TRBJ2-7, is DVKVTQSSRYLVKRTGEKVFLECVQDMDHENMFWYRQDPGLGLRLIYFSYDVKMKEKGDIPEGYSVSREKKERFSLILESASTNQTSMYLCASSLWTGKIKQYFGPGTRLTVT.

The chain recombines TRBV4-1 with TRBJ2-4; perhaps TRBD2 as D (6 bases). Germline V gene sequence: CDR1 MGHRA, CDR2 YSYEKL. The CDR3 length is 16 residues. The germline V and J ends were trimmed by 0 bases and 8 bases, with 17 bases remaining between them. The CDR3 DNA is TGCGCCAGCAGCCAAGAAGTGGGGGACTCGAGAGACATTCAGTACTTC. Translating gives CASSQEVGDSRDIQYF.

The rearrangement uses TRBV6-6 and TRBJ1-1; TRBD1 matches at 8 bases. J gave up 5 bases and V 7 bases, and 6 bases lay outside the gene matches. The CDR3 extends over 13 amino acids. Germline lookup yields CDR1 MNHNY and CDR2 SVGAGI (reference sequence). In nucleotides, the CDR3 is TGTGCCAGCACTAGGACAGGGATGACTGAAGCTTTCTTT. It specifies CASTRTGMTEAFF.

This clone was recorded once. The junction differs from germline at one of its ends, possibly a read error. The rearrangement uses TRBV5-4 and TRBJ1-1, with a possible D match to TRBD1 (6 bases). Germline assignment: CDR1 SGHNT and CDR2 YYREEE (reference sequence). The length of the CDR3 is 15 residues. CDR3 in DNA: TGTGCCAGCAGCCGGGGATGGGGGCCGGGCACTAAAGCTTTCTTT. Protein sequence: CASSRGWGPGTKAFF.

This rearrangement joins TRBV18 to TRBJ1-2, with TRBD1 matching over 7 bases. The length of the CDR3 is 13 residues. Per the germline V gene, CDR1 is KGHSH and CDR2 is LQKENI. J was trimmed by 5 bases and V by 2 bases; bases with no gene match: 2. As DNA, the CDR3 is TGTGCCAGCTCACCAGAGACAGGGTATGGCTACACCTTC. The encoded protein is CASSPETGYGYTF. The full variable domain, rest sourced from reference TRBV18 and TRBJ1-2, is NAGVMQNPRHLVRRRGQEARLRCSPMKGHSHVYWYRQLPEEGLKFMVYLQKENIIDESGMPKERFSAEFPKEGPSILRIQQVVRGDSAAYFCASSPETGYGYTFGSGTRLTVV.

The V call is TRBV18, the J call TRBJ2-3; D perhaps matches TRBD2 (6 bases). V shed 3 bases and J shed 4 bases, with 17 bases lying between them. The CDR3 has 16 residues. Germline CDR1 and CDR2: KGHSH and LQKENI. Here the CDR3 reads CASSPRGGGLPDTQYF. The CDR3 DNA follows: TGTGCCAGCTCACCGCGGGGCGGCGGACTACCAGATACGCAGTATTTT.

The chain combines TRBV9 with TRBJ2-3; TRBD1 agrees at 8 bases. Trimming took 4 bases from V and 0 from J; bases not matched to a gene: 4. Per the germline V gene, CDR1 is SGDLS and CDR2 is YYNGEE. The CDR3 loop spans 15 amino acids. The CDR3 DNA follows: TGTGCCAGCAGCCCGGGACAGGAAAGCACAGATACGCAGTATTTT. Translation: CASSPGQESTDTQYF. Complete variable domain (other parts from reference TRBV9 and TRBJ2-3): DSGVTQTPKHLITATGQRVTLRCSPRSGDLSVYWYQQSLDQGLQFLIQYYNGEERAKGNILERFSAQQFPDLHSELNLSSLELGDSALYFCASSPGQESTDTQYFGPGTRLTVL.

The chain has TRBV15 and TRBJ1-5, with D unclear. Trimming shortened V by 0 bases and J by 0 bases, and 6 bases separated the two germline ends. The CDR3 covers 15 residues. The germline CDR1 and CDR2 sequences are LNHNV and YYDKDF (reference sequence). The CDR3 loop is CATSRDYSSNQPQHF. DNA of the CDR3: TGTGCCACCAGCAGAGATTATAGTAGCAATCAGCCCCAGCATTTT.

The chain has TRBV6-4 and TRBJ2-2, with 9 bases aligning to TRBD2. CDR1 and CDR2 from the germline V gene are MRHNA and SNTAGT. The CDR3 totals 15 residues. Germline trimming cut 0 bases from V and 4 bases from J; bases unmatched to any gene: 0. CDR3 DNA: TGTGCCAGCAGTGACTCGCGGGGGGGCACCGGGGAGCTGTTTTTT. It codes for CASSDSRGGTGELFF.

The rearrangement joins TRBV19 to TRBJ2-3; maybe TRBD2 (7 bases). CDR3 size: 14 residues. V was shortened by 6 bases and J by 2 bases, with 12 bases between the two germline ends. CDR1 is LNHDA, CDR2 SQIVND, per germline (reference sequence). The CDR3 reads CASSKRGATDTQYF. The CDR3 DNA sequence: TGTGCCAGTAGCAAACGGGGGGCCACAGATACGCAGTATTTT.

V gene TRBV2 combines with J gene TRBJ2-1; D is possibly TRBD2 (5 bases). Trimming cost V 5 bases and J 9 bases, with 8 bases left between them. The CDR3 totals 11 residues. CDR1 and CDR2 from the germline V gene are SNHLY and FYNNEI. CDR3 coding DNA: TGTGCCAGCAGTTCCGCGGGTGAGCAGTTCTTC. It translates to CASSSAGEQFF.

The chain links TRBV11-2 to TRBJ1-4, with 8 bases identical to TRBD1. Trimming took 1 base from V and 7 from J; bases not matched to a gene: 14. The length of the CDR3 is 18 residues. Germline V gives CDR1 SGHAT, CDR2 FQNNGV. DNA for the CDR3: TGTGCCAGCAGCTTAGTTTCCACAGGGGGACCTAATAGTGAAAAACTGTTTTTT. It yields the protein CASSLVSTGGPNSEKLFF.

The chain links TRBV27 to TRBJ1-2, with 7 bases matching TRBD1. The junction had 14 bases not matched to a gene; V was cut back by 5 bases and J by 8 bases. This CDR3 has 15 amino acids. In germline, CDR1 is MNHEY, CDR2 SMNVEV (reference sequence). The DNA of the CDR3 is TGTGCCAGCAGTACCGACAGGGCGGTCATCGGAGGCTACACCTTC. Translated: CASSTDRAVIGGYTF.

Note on this clone: The sample has other DNA sequences that encode this CDR3 too. V gene TRBV4-1 combines with J gene TRBJ1-3; a weak D match, TRBD1 (6 bases). Looked up from germline, CDR1 is MGHRA and CDR2 is YSYEKL. V was cut by 0 bases and J by 4 bases, with 10 bases left in between. CDR3 length: 15 amino acids. The CDR3: CASSQEGRGGNTIYF. The CDR3 nucleotides read TGCGCCAGCAGCCAAGAAGGCAGGGGCGGAAACACCATATATTTT.

The chain is built from TRBV12-5 and TRBJ2-5, with TRBD2 matching over 11 bases. CDR1 is LGHNT, CDR2 FRNRAP, per germline. V gave up 4 bases and J gave up 2 bases; unmatched junction bases: 3. CDR3 length equals 15 residues. CDR3 coding DNA: TGTGCTAGTGGTTATAGCGGGGGGGCTCAAGAGACCCAGTACTTC. This translates into CASGYSGGAQETQYF.

Comments on this clone: The same CDR3 is also encoded by other DNA sequences in this sample. This chain links TRBV4-3 with TRBJ2-1; TRBD1 matches at 8 bases. Germline assignment: CDR1 LGHNA and CDR2 YSLEER. The CDR3 runs 15 residues. V shed 3 bases, J shed 4 bases, and the junction held 5 bases outside the gene matches. The CDR3 sequence is CASSQRQGIYNEQFF. CDR3 DNA sequence: TGCGCCAGCAGCCAGCGACAGGGGATTTACAATGAGCAGTTCTTC.

This sequence joins TRBV7-9 and TRBJ2-2; the D gene is possibly TRBD1 (6 bases). The CDR3 consists of 14 residues. Between the trimmed V and J ends, which lost 5 bases and 5 bases, there was a span of 12 bases. Germline lookup yields CDR1 SEHNR and CDR2 FQNEAQ (reference sequence). This CDR3 is CASSETGSTGELFF. CDR3 sequence (DNA): TGTGCCAGCAGCGAAACAGGGTCGACCGGGGAGCTGTTTTTT. The variable domain in full, with the rest retrieved from reference TRBV7-9 and TRBJ2-2, is DTGVSQNPRHKITKRGQNVTFRCDPISEHNRLYWYRQTLGQGPEFLTYFQNEAQLEKSRLLSDRFSAERPKGSFSTLEIQRTEQGDSAMYLCASSETGSTGELFFGEGSRLTVL.

The chain has TRBV27 and TRBJ1-2; D call uncertain. CDR3 length: 15 amino acids. CDR1 MNHEY and CDR2 SMNVEV come from the germline V gene (reference sequence). Trimming shortened V by 0 bases and J by 0 bases, and 8 bases separated the two germline ends. The CDR3 region has the DNA TGTGCCAGCAGTTTATCCGGGGTCACTAACTATGGCTACACCTTC. Protein product: CASSLSGVTNYGYTF.

This clone was counted once. The rearrangement links TRBV7-2 to TRBJ2-7; perhaps TRBD1 as D (6 bases). Germline V lookup: CDR1 SGHTA, CDR2 FQGNSA. The CDR3 is made up of 12 amino acids. Trimming cost V 3 bases and J 5 bases, with 8 bases left between them. CDR3 region: CASSLGHNEQYF. In nucleotides, the CDR3 is TGTGCCAGCAGCTTGGGACACAACGAGCAGTACTTC.

The chain uses TRBV9 and TRBJ1-1; TRBD1 agrees at 12 bases. With 0 bases clipped from V and 6 bases from J, the junction kept 3 bases outside the gene matches. CDR1 is SGDLS, CDR2 YYNGEE, per germline. This CDR3 spans 15 amino acids. The CDR3 loop reads CASSVGDRGPAEAFF. CDR3 bases: TGTGCCAGCAGCGTAGGGGACAGGGGGCCGGCTGAAGCTTTCTTT.

CDR3 residues: CASSVGGGQETQYF. The CDR3 DNA sequence: TGTGCCAGCAGCGTAGGAGGGGGCCAAGAGACCCAGTACTTC. The chain carries TRBV9 and TRBJ2-5; weak D call: TRBD1 (6 bases). This CDR3 contains 14 residues. CDR1 SGDLS and CDR2 YYNGEE come from the germline V gene. V was trimmed by 0 bases and J by 1 base, leaving 7 bases between them. The variable domain in full, completed from reference TRBV9 and TRBJ2-5, reads DSGVTQTPKHLITATGQRVTLRCSPRSGDLSVYWYQQSLDQGLQFLIQYYNGEERAKGNILERFSAQQFPDLHSELNLSSLELGDSALYFCASSVGGGQETQYFGPGTRLLVL.

V usage is TRBV9 and J usage is TRBJ1-1; TRBD1 matches 9 bases. This CDR3 contains 14 residues. The ends lost 3 bases at V and 7 bases at J; junction bases unmatched: 7. The germline V gene encodes CDR1 SGDLS and CDR2 YYNGEE. The CDR3 region is CASSAGTGNYEAFF. The CDR3 nucleotides are TGTGCCAGCAGCGCCGGGACAGGGAATTATGAAGCTTTCTTT.

The genes are TRBV15 and TRBJ2-2; TRBD1 matches at 9 bases. Germline loops: CDR1 LNHNV, CDR2 YYDKDF (reference sequence). J was trimmed by 6 bases and V by 0 bases; bases with no gene match: 2. The CDR3 has 15 amino acids. The CDR3, as DNA: TGTGCCACCAGCAGAGAACAGGGGGCCTCCGGGGAGCTGTTTTTT. It is translated as CATSREQGASGELFF.

The chain recombines TRBV28 with TRBJ1-3; D not certain. V was shortened by 5 bases and J by 0 bases, with 17 bases between the two germline ends. The CDR3 sequence is 17 residues long. Germline assignment: CDR1 MDHEN and CDR2 SYDVKM. The CDR3 DNA is TGTGCCAGCAGTGGTCGGGAACTAACGGTCTCTGGAAACACCATATATTTT. Protein sequence: CASSGRELTVSGNTIYF.

This clone showed up just once. The chain couples TRBV5-1 to TRBJ1-6, with a weak D call TRBD1 (5 bases). This CDR3 comprises 12 residues. Trimming shortened V by 5 bases and J by 11 bases, and 11 bases separated the two germline ends. CDR1 and CDR2 from the germline V gene are SGHRS and YFSETQ. The chain's CDR3 is CASREGFTPLHF. CDR3 in DNA: TGCGCCAGCAGGGAGGGGTTTACACCCCTCCACTTT. Filled out from reference TRBV5-1 and TRBJ1-6, the complete variable domain reads KAGVTQTPRYLIKTRGQQVTLSCSPISGHRSVSWYQQTPGQGLQFLFEYFSETQRNKGNFPGRFSGRQFSNSRSEMNVSTLELGDSALYLCASREGFTPLHFGNGTRLTVT.

The rearrangement uses TRBV9 and TRBJ2-1; 9 bases line up with TRBD2. From germline, CDR1 is SGDLS and CDR2 YYNGEE. The V segment lost 4 bases and the J segment 4 bases; nucleotides outside the gene matches: 6. The CDR3 spans 15 residues. CDR3 region: CASSPRSGGYNEQFF. DNA for the CDR3: TGTGCCAGCAGCCCCAGGAGCGGGGGGTACAATGAGCAGTTCTTC.

This clone was counted a single time. The chain has TRBV11-2 and TRBJ2-2, with a weak D call TRBD1 (5 bases). V was shortened by 4 bases and J by 3 bases, with 15 bases between the two germline ends. The CDR3 contains 16 residues. Germline CDR1 and CDR2: SGHAT and FQNNGV. The CDR3 DNA is TGTGCCAGCAGCTCCAGGGTTGGTGCGGACACCGGGGAGCTGTTTTTT. The encoded protein is CASSSRVGADTGELFF.